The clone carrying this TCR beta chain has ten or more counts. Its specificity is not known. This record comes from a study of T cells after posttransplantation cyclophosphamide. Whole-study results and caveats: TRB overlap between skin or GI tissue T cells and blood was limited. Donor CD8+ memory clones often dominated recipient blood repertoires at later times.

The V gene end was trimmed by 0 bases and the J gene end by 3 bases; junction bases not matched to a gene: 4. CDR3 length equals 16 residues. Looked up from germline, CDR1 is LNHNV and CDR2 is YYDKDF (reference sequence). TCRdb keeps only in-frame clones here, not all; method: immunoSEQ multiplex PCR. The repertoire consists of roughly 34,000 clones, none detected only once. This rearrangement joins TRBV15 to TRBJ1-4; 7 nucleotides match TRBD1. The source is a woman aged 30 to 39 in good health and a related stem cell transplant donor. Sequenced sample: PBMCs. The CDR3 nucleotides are TGTGCCACCAGCAGAGATAGGCAGGGGGCTAATGAAAAACTGTTTTTT. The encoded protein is CATSRDRQGANEKLFF.